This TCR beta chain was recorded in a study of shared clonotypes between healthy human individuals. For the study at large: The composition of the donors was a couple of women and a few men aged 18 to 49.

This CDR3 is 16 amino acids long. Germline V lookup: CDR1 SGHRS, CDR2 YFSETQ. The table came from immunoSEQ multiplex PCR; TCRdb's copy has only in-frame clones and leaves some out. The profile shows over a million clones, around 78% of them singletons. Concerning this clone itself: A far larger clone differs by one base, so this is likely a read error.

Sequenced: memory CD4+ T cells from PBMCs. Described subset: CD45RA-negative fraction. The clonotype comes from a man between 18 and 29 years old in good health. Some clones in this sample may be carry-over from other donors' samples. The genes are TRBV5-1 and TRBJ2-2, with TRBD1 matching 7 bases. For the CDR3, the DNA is TGCGTCAGCGGTGAACAGGGGACACAACTGGGCGGGGAGCTGTTTTTT. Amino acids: CVSGEQGTQLGGELFF.